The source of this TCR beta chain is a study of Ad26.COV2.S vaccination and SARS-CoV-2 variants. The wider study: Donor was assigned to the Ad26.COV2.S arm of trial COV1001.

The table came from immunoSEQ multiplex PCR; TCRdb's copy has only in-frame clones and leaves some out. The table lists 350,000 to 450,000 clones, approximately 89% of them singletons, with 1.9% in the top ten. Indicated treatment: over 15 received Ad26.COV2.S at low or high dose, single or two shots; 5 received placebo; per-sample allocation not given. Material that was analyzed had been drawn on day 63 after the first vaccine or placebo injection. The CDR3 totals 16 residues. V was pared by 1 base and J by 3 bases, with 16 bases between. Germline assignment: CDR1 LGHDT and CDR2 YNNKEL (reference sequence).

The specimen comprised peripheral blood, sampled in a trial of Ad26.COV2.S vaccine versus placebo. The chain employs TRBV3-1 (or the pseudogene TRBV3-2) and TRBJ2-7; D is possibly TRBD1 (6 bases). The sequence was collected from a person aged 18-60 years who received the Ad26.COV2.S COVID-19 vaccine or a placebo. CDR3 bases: TGTGCCAGCAGCCAAGTTTCACAGGGACCGATCTACGAGCAGTACTTC. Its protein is CASSQVSQGPIYEQYF.